This T cell receptor (beta chain) was recorded in a study of vaccination effects on CD4 cells after COVID-19. The table came from immunoSEQ multiplex PCR; TCRdb's copy has only in-frame clones and leaves some out. The data hold around 16,000 clones, with 70% observed a single time. This CDR3 is 15 amino acids long. V lost 8 bases and J lost 4; bases outside the gene matches: 9. Germline V lookup: CDR1 SNHLY, CDR2 FYNNEI. Sequencing was preceded by expansion of antigen-specific CD4+ T cells with viral peptide pools in the ViraFEST assay. When roughly eleven days of culture had elapsed, CD4+ T cells were isolated. Each participant received a vaccine that was either BNT162b2 or mRNA-1273, given as two doses. Roughly 2.1 million PBMC per well were cultured with approximately 9.7 IU/ml IL-2 and roughly 10 ug/ml peptides. In the cultures, half the medium was exchanged for IL-2 medium on days 3 and 7. This clone was counted a few times. What it recognizes is unknown.

J is TRBJ2-7 and V is TRBV2; 12 nucleotides line up with TRBD1. The sample here was CD4+ T cells from PBMCs cultured with SARS-CoV-2 spike peptides, taken after COVID-19 vaccination. The origin of this receptor is a human donor who received a COVID-19 vaccine. As DNA, the CDR3 is TGTGCCAGCCGACGGGACAGGGGGCAAGCTTACGAGCAGTACTTC. Residues: CASRRDRGQAYEQYF.